The 18 T cell receptor beta chains below all came from one sample that was sequenced in a study of blood T cell repertoires in COVID-19. Data came from immunoSEQ multiplex PCR; TCRdb stores just in-frame clones and leaves some out. The sample contains roughly 410,000 clones, more than 75% of which appear only once. The sequencing sample was made of peripheral blood. The source of these receptors is a woman aged 60-75 years with COVID-19, enrolled during active disease.

This clone was observed a handful of times. The chain uses TRBV19 and TRBJ1-5; D ambiguous. Germline CDR1 and CDR2: LNHDA and SQIVND (reference sequence). V lost 6 bases to trimming and J lost 2 bases, with 11 bases between them. This CDR3 comprises 14 residues. The CDR3 loop reads CASSPARGNQPQHF. The DNA of the CDR3 is TGTGCCAGTAGCCCAGCGAGGGGCAATCAGCCCCAGCATTTT.

The chain recombines TRBV3-1 (or the pseudogene TRBV3-2) with TRBJ2-3; 12 nucleotides line up with TRBD2. This CDR3 has 14 residues. V shed 7 bases and J 4 bases; nucleotides not matched to a gene: 3. Germline V gene sequence: CDR1 LGHDT, CDR2 YNNKEL (reference sequence). The CDR3 nucleotides are TGTGCCAGCAACCTAGCGGGGGGGCCAGATACGCAGTATTTT. Translated: CASNLAGGPDTQYF.

The chain carries TRBV12-3 or TRBV12-4 and TRBJ1-1; a possible D gene is TRBD1 (5 bases). The CDR3 runs 12 residues. V was cut by 6 bases and J by 8 bases, with 13 bases left in between. As DNA, the CDR3 is TGTGCCAGCAGCTACGGACGGGGGGAAGCTTTCTTT. Translating gives CASSYGRGEAFF.

This clone was detected only once. The CDR3 loop reads CASSQYQETQYF. CDR3 DNA sequence: TGCGCCAGCAGCCAGTACCAAGAGACCCAGTACTTC. The chain employs TRBV5-1 and TRBJ2-5; D gene ambiguous. Germline lookup yields CDR1 SGHRS and CDR2 YFSETQ. The CDR3 extends over 12 amino acids. The V and J ends lost 4 bases and 0 bases respectively, with 4 bases between them.

The gene calls are TRBV6-5 and TRBJ1-2, with 9 bases fitting TRBD1. Unmatched junction bases numbered 6, after V lost 5 bases and J lost 5 bases. Germline lookup yields CDR1 MNHEY and CDR2 SVGAGI. This CDR3 contains 14 residues. The CDR3 is CASSRVGQGYGYTF. DNA of the CDR3: TGTGCCAGCAGTCGTGTTGGACAGGGGTATGGCTACACCTTC.

V gene TRBV5-1 combines with J gene TRBJ2-3, with TRBD1 matching 9 bases. Germline V CDR1 and CDR2: SGHRS, YFSETQ. V was clipped by 4 bases and J by 0 bases; unmatched bases: 9. The CDR3 is made up of 17 amino acids. This CDR3 is CASSRQGGISSTDTQYF. The CDR3 nucleotides read TGCGCCAGCAGCAGACAGGGGGGGATCTCTAGCACAGATACGCAGTATTTT.

The CDR3 reads CASSPTGRGNSYEQYF. DNA of the CDR3: TGCGCCAGCAGCCCCACTGGCAGGGGCAACTCCTACGAGCAGTACTTC. The chain has TRBV5-1 and TRBJ2-7; possible D gene TRBD1, 6 bases. Looked up from germline, CDR1 is SGHRS and CDR2 is YFSETQ. V lost 4 bases, J lost 0 bases, and 17 bases lay in between. The CDR3 sequence is 16 residues long. Complete variable domain (other parts from reference TRBV5-1 and TRBJ2-7): KAGVTQTPRYLIKTRGQQVTLSCSPISGHRSVSWYQQTPGQGLQFLFEYFSETQRNKGNFPGRFSGRQFSNSRSEMNVSTLELGDSALYLCASSPTGRGNSYEQYFGPGTRLTVT.

The chain couples TRBV7-5 to TRBJ1-5; TRBD1 is taken as the D call from the table, unchecked against the DNA. TRBV7-5 is listed as a pseudogene. The CDR3 length is 14 residues. The CDR3 sequence is CARKYQGWNQPQHF. In nucleotides, the CDR3 is TGTGCCAGAAAATATCAGGGTTGGAATCAGCCCCAGCATTTT.

V gene TRBV5-4 combines with J gene TRBJ2-2, with a tentative D call TRBD2 (6 bases). Germline lookup yields CDR1 SGHNT and CDR2 YYREEE (reference sequence). Trimming shortened V by 7 bases and J by 2 bases, and 9 bases separated the two germline ends. This CDR3 spans 13 amino acids. CDR3 in DNA: TGTGCCAGCCGGGACTTTAACACCGGGGAGCTGTTTTTT. Its translation: CASRDFNTGELFF. Complete variable domain (other parts from reference TRBV5-4 and TRBJ2-2): ETGVTQSPTHLIKTRGQQVTLRCSSQSGHNTVSWYQQALGQGPQFIFQYYREEENGRGNFPPRFSGLQFPNYSSELNVNALELDDSALYLCASRDFNTGELFFGEGSRLTVL.

The rearrangement links TRBV9 to TRBJ2-2, with TRBD1 identical over 7 bases. J lost 7 bases, V lost 0 bases, and 9 bases had no gene match. Germline CDR1 SGDLS, CDR2 YYNGEE. The length of the CDR3 is 16 residues. This CDR3 reads CASSVARQGWIGELFF. The DNA of the CDR3 is TGTGCCAGCAGCGTAGCTCGACAGGGATGGATCGGGGAGCTGTTTTTT.

The rearrangement uses TRBV5-5 and TRBJ1-2; 7 bases fit TRBD1. J gave up 4 bases and V 4 bases, and 7 bases lay outside the gene matches. CDR1 and CDR2 from the germline V gene are SGHKS and YYEKEE (reference sequence). The CDR3 sequence is 14 residues long. The CDR3 DNA sequence: TGTGCCAGCAGCGCCCTGACAGGGAGCTATGGCTACACCTTC. This gives the protein CASSALTGSYGYTF.

The table lists this clone with a count of one. The chain has TRBV30 and TRBJ1-5, with 7 nucleotides matching TRBD1. The ends lost 4 bases at V and 4 bases at J; junction bases unmatched: 10. The CDR3 totals 15 residues. The germline gives CDR1 GTSNPN, CDR2 SVGIG (reference sequence). The CDR3: CAWNQGQIFNQPQHF. Written as DNA, the CDR3 is TGTGCCTGGAACCAGGGACAGATCTTTAATCAGCCCCAGCATTTT.

The chain has TRBV5-1 and TRBJ2-5; 7 bases map to TRBD1. The CDR3 covers 15 residues. The V segment lost 4 bases and the J segment 3 bases; nucleotides outside the gene matches: 9. From germline, CDR1 is SGHRS and CDR2 YFSETQ. This CDR3 is CASSARVDREETQYF. DNA of the CDR3: TGCGCCAGCAGCGCCCGTGTAGACAGGGAAGAGACCCAGTACTTC.

This chain uses TRBV9 with TRBJ2-1; D possibly corresponds to TRBD1 (8 bases). With 2 bases removed from V and 9 bases from J, the gap between germline ends came to 21 bases. Looked up from germline, CDR1 is SGDLS and CDR2 is YYNGEE. The CDR3 length is 16 residues. In DNA form, the CDR3 reads TGTGCCAGCAGCGTTTGGACAGGGACTATAGACAGTGAGCAGTTCTTC. The encoded protein is CASSVWTGTIDSEQFF.

The chain has TRBV3-1 (or the pseudogene TRBV3-2) and TRBJ2-5; D unclear. V lost 4 bases, J lost 3 bases, and 12 bases lay in between. Per the germline V gene, CDR1 is LGHDT and CDR2 is YNNKEL (reference sequence). The CDR3 runs 14 residues. The CDR3 DNA reads TGTGCCAGCAGCCGGCGTGAGGCAGAAGAGACCCAGTACTTC. As protein: CASSRREAEETQYF.

The chain has TRBV4-1 and TRBJ1-5; 8 bases match TRBD1. This CDR3 comprises 16 residues. CDR1 MGHRA and CDR2 YSYEKL come from the germline V gene. The V segment lost 0 bases and the J segment 7 bases; nucleotides outside the gene matches: 8. In DNA form, the CDR3 reads TGCGCCAGCAGCCAAGATCAGACAGGGGTTTGGCAGCCCCAGCATTTT. This codes for CASSQDQTGVWQPQHF.

This clone showed up just once. The chain couples TRBV7-2 to TRBJ1-5, with 7 bases lining up with TRBD1. J lost 0 bases, V lost 5 bases, and 13 bases had no gene match. The CDR3 totals 18 residues. Germline V lookup: CDR1 SGHTA, CDR2 FQGNSA. For the CDR3, the DNA is TGTGCCAGCAGCCCAAGGACAGGTCGAGCGCATAGCAATCAGCCCCAGCATTTT. Residues: CASSPRTGRAHSNQPQHF.

J is TRBJ1-6 and V is TRBV18; no reliable D call. The germline CDR1 and CDR2 sequences are KGHSH and LQKENI. Trimming cost V 2 bases and J 7 bases, with 9 bases left between them. The CDR3 is 14 residues long. CDR3 nucleotide sequence: TGTGCCAGCTCACCAAGCTCCATCAATTCACCCCTCCACTTT. This gives the protein CASSPSSINSPLHF.